This TCR beta chain was captured by sequencing in a study of T cells in Graves' hyperthyroidism and ophthalmopathy. Regarding the study as a whole: Blood also showed most of the thyroid clonotypes that were expanded above 0.001.

Germline CDR1 reads MNHEY; CDR2 reads SVGAGI. The CDR3 runs 13 residues. Exclusion of patients followed from uncontrolled infection, other autoimmune disease, pregnancy or lactation. Clinicians diagnosed patients from clinical symptoms, serum thyroxine and TRAb, thyroid ultrasound and orbital computed tomography. This clonotype was seen a few times. Its cognate antigen is unknown. The junction and the germline gene differ at one end; a read error may be behind it. Researchers took RNA transcripts and amplified the TCR beta CDR3 regions from them. Carried out on the TCR CDR3, a first-round RT-PCR used the HTBI primer set. TCRdb reanalysed the multiplex PCR reads using MiXCR and keeps one entry per CDR3 protein. The sample shows roughly 700,000 distinct CDR3 sequences, less than 15% of them seen only once.

The chain is built from TRBV6-5 and TRBJ2-4; TRBD1 matches 7 bases. The sequence derives from a woman between 18 and 29 years old with Graves' hyperthyroidism. The sample was blood. The CDR3 DNA sequence: TGTGCCATCAGTTCCACTGACAGGGACATTCAGTACTTC. Amino acids: CAISSTDRDIQYF.